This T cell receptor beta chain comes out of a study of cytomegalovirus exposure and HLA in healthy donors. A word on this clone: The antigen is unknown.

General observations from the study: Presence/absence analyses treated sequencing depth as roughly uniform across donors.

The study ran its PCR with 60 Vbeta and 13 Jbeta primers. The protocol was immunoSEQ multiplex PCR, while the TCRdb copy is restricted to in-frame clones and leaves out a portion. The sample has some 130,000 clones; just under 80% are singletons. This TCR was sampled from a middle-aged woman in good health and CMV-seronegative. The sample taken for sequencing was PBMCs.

The CDR3 DNA reads TGTGCCAGCAGCCCGAGGACTAGCCCAGAGCAGTACTTC. As protein: CASSPRTSPEQYF. This chain links TRBV5-5 with TRBJ2-7; TRBD2 matches at 8 bases. This CDR3 comprises 13 residues. V was pared by 4 bases and J by 7 bases, with 7 bases of the junction left unmatched. Germline V CDR1 and CDR2: SGHKS, YYEKEE (reference sequence).